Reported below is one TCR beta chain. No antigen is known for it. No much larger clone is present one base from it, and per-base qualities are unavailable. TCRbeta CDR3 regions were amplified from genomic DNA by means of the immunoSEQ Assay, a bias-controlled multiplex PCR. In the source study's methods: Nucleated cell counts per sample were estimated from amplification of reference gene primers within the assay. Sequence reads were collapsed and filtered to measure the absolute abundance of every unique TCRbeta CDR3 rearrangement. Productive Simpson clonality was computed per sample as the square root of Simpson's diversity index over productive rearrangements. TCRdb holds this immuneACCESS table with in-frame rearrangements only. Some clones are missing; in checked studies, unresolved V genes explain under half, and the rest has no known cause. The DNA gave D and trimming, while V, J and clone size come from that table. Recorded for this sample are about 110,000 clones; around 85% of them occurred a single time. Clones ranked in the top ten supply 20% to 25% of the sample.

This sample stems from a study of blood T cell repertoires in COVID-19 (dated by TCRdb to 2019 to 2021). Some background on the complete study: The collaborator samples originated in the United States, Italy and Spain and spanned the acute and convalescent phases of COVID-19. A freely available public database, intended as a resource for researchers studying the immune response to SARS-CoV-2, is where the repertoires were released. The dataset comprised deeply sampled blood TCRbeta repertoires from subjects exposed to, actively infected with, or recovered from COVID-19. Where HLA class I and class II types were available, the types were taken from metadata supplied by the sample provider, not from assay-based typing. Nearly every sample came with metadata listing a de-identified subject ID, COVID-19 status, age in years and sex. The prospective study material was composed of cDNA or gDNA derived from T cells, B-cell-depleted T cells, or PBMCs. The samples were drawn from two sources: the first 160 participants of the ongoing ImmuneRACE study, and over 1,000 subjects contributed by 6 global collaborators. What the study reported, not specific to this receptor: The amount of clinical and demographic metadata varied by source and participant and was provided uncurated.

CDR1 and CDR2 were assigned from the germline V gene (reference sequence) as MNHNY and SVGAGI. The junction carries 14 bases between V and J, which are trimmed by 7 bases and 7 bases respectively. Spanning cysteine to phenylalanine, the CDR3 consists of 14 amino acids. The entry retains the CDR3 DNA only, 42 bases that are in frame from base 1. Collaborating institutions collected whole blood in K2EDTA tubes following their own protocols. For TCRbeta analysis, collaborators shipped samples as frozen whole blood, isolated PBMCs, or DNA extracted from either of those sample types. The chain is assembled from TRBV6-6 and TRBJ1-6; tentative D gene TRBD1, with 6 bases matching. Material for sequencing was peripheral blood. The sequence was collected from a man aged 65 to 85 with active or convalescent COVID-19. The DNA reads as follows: TGTGCCAGCATCGAAACAGGGCGAAATTCACCCCTCCACTTT. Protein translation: CASIETGRNSPLHF.